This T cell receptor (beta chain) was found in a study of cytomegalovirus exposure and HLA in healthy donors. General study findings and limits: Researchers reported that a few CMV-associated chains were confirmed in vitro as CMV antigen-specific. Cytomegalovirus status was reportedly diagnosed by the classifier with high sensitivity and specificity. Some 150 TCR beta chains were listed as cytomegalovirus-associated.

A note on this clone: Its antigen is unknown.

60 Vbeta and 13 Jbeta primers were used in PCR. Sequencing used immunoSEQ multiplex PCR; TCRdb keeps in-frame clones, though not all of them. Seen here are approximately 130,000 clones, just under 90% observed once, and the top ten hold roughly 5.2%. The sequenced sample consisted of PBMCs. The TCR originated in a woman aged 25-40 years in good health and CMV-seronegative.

The CDR3 here is CASSPGQGIIGGTEAFF. In DNA form, the CDR3 reads TGTGCCAGCAGCCCTGGACAGGGGATAATTGGGGGCACTGAAGCTTTCTTT. The chain links TRBV7-9 to TRBJ1-1; the match to TRBD1 covers 9 bases. The CDR3 consists of 17 residues. Germline-derived CDR1 and CDR2 are SEHNR and FQNEAQ (reference sequence). The V segment lost 5 bases and the J segment 4 bases; nucleotides outside the gene matches: 14.